The rows below give T cell receptor beta chains drawn from one sample of a study of CD8 T cells in ankylosing spondylitis. A single record per CDR3 protein comes from TCRdb applying MiXCR to the 5' RACE reads. The sample records about 700,000 distinct CDR3 sequences, around a fifth being singletons. Material for sequencing was blood, either unsorted or a sorted T cell fraction (not recorded which). The receptors derive from a male donor with ankylosing spondylitis. Both conserved end residues are part of each CDR3. D genes are given only for firm matches. Some rows have no size entry. The others give once, few or many, or a class for an expanded clone.

D gene: .; V gene: TRBV10-3; J gene: TRBJ2-7; clone size: .; CDR3 protein: CAISAADSGLSSYEQYF; CDR3 DNA: TGTGCCATCAGTGCTGCTGACTCGGGGCTGAGCTCCTACGAGCAGTACTTC
D gene: .; V gene: TRBV9; J gene: TRBJ2-3; clone size: .; CDR3 protein: CASSPRGPVSDTQYF; CDR3 DNA: TGTGCCAGCAGCCCGCGGGGTCCCGTCTCAGATACGCAGTATTTT
D gene: TRBD2; V gene: TRBV7-3; J gene: TRBJ2-1; clone size: few; CDR3 protein: CASSPTTSGYNEQFF; CDR3 DNA: TGTGCCAGCAGCCCCACGACTAGCGGTTACAATGAGCAGTTCTTC
D gene: .; V gene: TRBV9; J gene: TRBJ2-3; clone size: .; CDR3 protein: CASSAGLGLGTDTQYF; CDR3 DNA: TGTGCCAGCAGCGCCGGATTGGGCTTAGGCACAGATACGCAGTATTTT
D gene: .; V gene: TRBV7-9; J gene: TRBJ1-6; clone size: .; CDR3 protein: CASSLGPGSPLHF; CDR3 DNA: TGTGCCAGCAGCTTAGGCCCTGGTTCACCCCTCCACTTT
D gene: .; V gene: TRBV12-3/TRBV12-4; J gene: TRBJ1-2; clone size: .; CDR3 protein: CASSSGHNYGYTF; CDR3 DNA: TGTGCCAGCAGTTCCGGACATAACTATGGCTACACCTTC
D gene: TRBD1; V gene: TRBV7-9; J gene: TRBJ1-6; clone size: .; CDR3 protein: CASRTGGYNSPLHF; CDR3 DNA: TGTGCCAGCCGGACAGGGGGTTATAATTCACCCCTCCACTTT
D gene: .; V gene: TRBV5-1; J gene: TRBJ2-7; clone size: .; CDR3 protein: CASSFSWAGSSSYEQYF; CDR3 DNA: TGCGCCAGCAGCTTCTCCTGGGCGGGGTCAAGCTCCTACGAGCAGTACTTC
D gene: TRBD2; V gene: TRBV13; J gene: TRBJ2-4; clone size: .; CDR3 protein: CASSPPSGGAEANIQYF; CDR3 DNA: TGTGCCAGCAGCCCTCCTAGCGGGGGGGCCGAGGCAAACATTCAGTACTTC
D gene: .; V gene: TRBV10-3; J gene: TRBJ2-3; clone size: many; CDR3 protein: CAISDSTDTQYF; CDR3 DNA: TGTGCCATCAGCGACAGCACAGATACGCAGTATTTT
D gene: .; V gene: TRBV4-1; J gene: TRBJ2-1; clone size: .; CDR3 protein: CASSQVGQLGGNEQFF; CDR3 DNA: TGCGCCAGCAGCCAAGTCGGACAGCTAGGGGGCAATGAGCAGTTCTTC
D gene: .; V gene: TRBV5-1; J gene: TRBJ2-7; clone size: few; CDR3 protein: CASSLATGAYEQYF; CDR3 DNA: TGCGCCAGCAGCTTGGCGACGGGGGCCTACGAGCAGTACTTC
D gene: .; V gene: TRBV24-1; J gene: TRBJ2-2; clone size: .; CDR3 protein: CATSDPDTYTGELFF; CDR3 DNA: TGTGCCACCAGTGATCCTGACACTTATACCGGGGAGCTGTTTTTT
D gene: .; V gene: TRBV7-8; J gene: TRBJ2-1; clone size: .; CDR3 protein: CASSFEDTYNEQFF; CDR3 DNA: TGTGCCAGCAGCTTCGAGGACACCTACAATGAGCAGTTCTTC